These T cell receptor beta chains were read from a single sample in a study of graft-versus-host responses after intestinal transplantation. TCRdb's copy holds only in-frame clones and misses some; the assay was immunoSEQ multiplex PCR. This sample has 95,000 to 100,000 clones, with about 83% found just once. This specimen was PBMCs, taken 255 days after intestinal transplant. The receptors were sampled from a human patient who received an intestinal transplant, so some T cells may come from the graft donor. CDR3s leave out the opening cysteine and the closing phenylalanine or tryptophan.

V gene | CDR3 protein
TRBV27 | ASSLTGANTEAF
TRBV18 | ASSPYRTSQETQY
TRBV5-1 | ASSLADGTGINEQF
TRBV5-6 | ASSNRGFTEAF
TRBV6-1 | ASIRAPPKMGYT
TRBV9 | ASSGGTGFATNEKLF
TRBV19 | ASGLAGGREQF
TRBV6-6 | ASSPNTEAF
TRBV4-1 | ASSLWGGINEKLF
TRBV6-5 | ASSGGLKTEAF
TRBV5-1 | ASRDLGGYT
TRBV7-6 | ASSLLAGTAANTGELF
TRBV5-4 | ASSGGTGKEEKLF
TRBV5-6 | ASSPGLAGDKTGELF
TRBV10-1 | ASRGTGNTEAF
TRBV28 | ASSFAGSEAF
TRBV2 | ASSEVQGAPQPQH